This T cell receptor beta chain was captured by sequencing in a study of T cells in Graves' hyperthyroidism and ophthalmopathy. TCR beta CDR3 sequences were amplified from RNA transcripts. The TCR CDR3 first-round RT-PCR relied on the HTBI primer set. TCRdb reanalysed the multiplex PCR reads using MiXCR and keeps one entry per CDR3 protein. The table records 500,000 to 600,000 distinct CDR3 sequences, approximately 16% of them present only once. The CDR3 runs to 14 residues. Trimming stripped 5 bases from V and 1 base from J, with 11 bases between. Germline values: CDR1 WNHNN, CDR2 SYGVQD (reference sequence). This clonotype was seen repeatedly, ten times or more. Not enrolled were patients with uncontrolled infection, other autoimmune disease, pregnancy or lactation.

The chain has TRBV10-1 and TRBJ1-1; perhaps TRBD1 as D (6 bases). The TCR originated in a woman between 18 and 29 years old with Graves' hyperthyroidism. The specimen was blood. CDR3: CASSMTTGNTEAFF. The CDR3 DNA reads TGCGCCAGCAGTATGACGACAGGGAACACTGAAGCTTTCTTT.